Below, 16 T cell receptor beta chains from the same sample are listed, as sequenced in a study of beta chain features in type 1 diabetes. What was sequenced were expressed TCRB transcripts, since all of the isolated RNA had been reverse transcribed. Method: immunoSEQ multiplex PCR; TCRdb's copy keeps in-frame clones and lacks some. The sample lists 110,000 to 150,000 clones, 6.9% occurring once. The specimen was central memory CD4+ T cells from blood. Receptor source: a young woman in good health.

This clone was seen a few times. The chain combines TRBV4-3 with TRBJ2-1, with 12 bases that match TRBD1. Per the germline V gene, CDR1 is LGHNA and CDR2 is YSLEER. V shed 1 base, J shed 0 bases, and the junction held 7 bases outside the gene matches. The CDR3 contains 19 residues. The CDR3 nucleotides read TGCGCCAGCAGCCAAGCCGGGACAGGGGGCGCTTACTCCTACAATGAGCAGTTCTTC. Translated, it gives CASSQAGTGGAYSYNEQFF.

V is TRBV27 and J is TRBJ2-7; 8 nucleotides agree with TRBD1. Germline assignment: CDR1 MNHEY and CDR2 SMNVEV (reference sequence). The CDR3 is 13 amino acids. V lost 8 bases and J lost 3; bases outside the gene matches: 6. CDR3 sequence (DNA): TGTGCCAGCGGAGACAGGGGCAACTACGAGCAGTACTTC. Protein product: CASGDRGNYEQYF.

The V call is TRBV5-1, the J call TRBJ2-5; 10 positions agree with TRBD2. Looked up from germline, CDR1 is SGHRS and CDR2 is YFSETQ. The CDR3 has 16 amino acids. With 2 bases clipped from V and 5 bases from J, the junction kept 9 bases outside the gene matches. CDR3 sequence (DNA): TGCGCCAGCAGCTTATTAGCGGGAGGCGAGGGTGAGACCCAGTACTTC. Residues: CASSLLAGGEGETQYF.

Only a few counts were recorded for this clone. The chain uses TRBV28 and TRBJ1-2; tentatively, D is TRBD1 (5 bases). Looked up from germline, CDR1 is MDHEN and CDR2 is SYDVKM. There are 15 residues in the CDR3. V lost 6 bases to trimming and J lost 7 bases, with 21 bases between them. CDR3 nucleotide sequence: TGTGCCAGCAGGCCCAATCCTGACAGCTCTGGTGGCTACACCTTC. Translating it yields CASRPNPDSSGGYTF.

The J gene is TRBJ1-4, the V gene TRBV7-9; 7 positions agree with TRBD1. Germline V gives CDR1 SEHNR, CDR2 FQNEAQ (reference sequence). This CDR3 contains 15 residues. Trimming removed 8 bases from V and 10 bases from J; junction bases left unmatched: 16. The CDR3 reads CASGAGGRNGGKLFF. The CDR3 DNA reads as TGTGCCAGCGGGGCAGGGGGGCGAAACGGGGGAAAACTGTTTTTT.

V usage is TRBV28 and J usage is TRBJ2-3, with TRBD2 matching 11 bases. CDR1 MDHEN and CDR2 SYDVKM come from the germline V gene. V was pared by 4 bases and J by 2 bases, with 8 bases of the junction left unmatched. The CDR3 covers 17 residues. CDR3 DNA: TGTGCCAGCAGTTCCCTGATAGCGGGAGGGTACACAGATACGCAGTATTTT. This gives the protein CASSSLIAGGYTDTQYF. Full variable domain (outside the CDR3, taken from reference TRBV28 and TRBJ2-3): DVKVTQSSRYLVKRTGEKVFLECVQDMDHENMFWYRQDPGLGLRLIYFSYDVKMKEKGDIPEGYSVSREKKERFSLILESASTNQTSMYLCASSSLIAGGYTDTQYFGPGTRLTVL.

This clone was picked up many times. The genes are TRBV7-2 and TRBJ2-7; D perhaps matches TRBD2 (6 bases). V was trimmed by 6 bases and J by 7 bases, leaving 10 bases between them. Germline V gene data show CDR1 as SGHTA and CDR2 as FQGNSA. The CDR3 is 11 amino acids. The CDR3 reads CASRGRGEQYF. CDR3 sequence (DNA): TGTGCCAGCAGGGGACGGGGGGAGCAGTACTTC.

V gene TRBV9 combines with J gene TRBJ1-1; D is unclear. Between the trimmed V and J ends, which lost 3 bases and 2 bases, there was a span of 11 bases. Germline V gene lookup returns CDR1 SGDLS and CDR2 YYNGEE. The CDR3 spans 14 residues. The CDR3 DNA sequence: TGTGCCAGCAGCGCCACAGTCGGTAACACTGAAGCTTTCTTT. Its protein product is CASSATVGNTEAFF. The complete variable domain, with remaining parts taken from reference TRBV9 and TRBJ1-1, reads DSGVTQTPKHLITATGQRVTLRCSPRSGDLSVYWYQQSLDQGLQFLIQYYNGEERAKGNILERFSAQQFPDLHSELNLSSLELGDSALYFCASSATVGNTEAFFGQGTRLTVV.

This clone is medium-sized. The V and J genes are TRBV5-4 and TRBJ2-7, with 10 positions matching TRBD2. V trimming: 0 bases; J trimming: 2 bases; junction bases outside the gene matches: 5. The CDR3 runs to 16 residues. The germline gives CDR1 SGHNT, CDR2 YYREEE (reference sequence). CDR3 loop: CASSLGGAGGAYEQYF. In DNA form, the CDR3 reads TGTGCCAGCAGCTTGGGGGGAGCGGGAGGGGCCTACGAGCAGTACTTC.

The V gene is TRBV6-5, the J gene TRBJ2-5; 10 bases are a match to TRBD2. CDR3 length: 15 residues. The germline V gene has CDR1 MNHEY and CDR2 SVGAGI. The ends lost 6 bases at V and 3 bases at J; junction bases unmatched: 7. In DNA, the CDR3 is TGTGCCAGCAGCCAAAACGGACTAGCGGAAGAGACCCAGTACTTC. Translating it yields CASSQNGLAEETQYF.

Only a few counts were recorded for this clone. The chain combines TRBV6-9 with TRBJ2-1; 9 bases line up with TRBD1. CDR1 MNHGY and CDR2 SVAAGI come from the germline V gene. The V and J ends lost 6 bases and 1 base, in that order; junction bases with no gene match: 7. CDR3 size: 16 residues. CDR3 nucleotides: TGTGCCAGCAGATGGGTGGACAGGGGTTCCTACAATGAGCAGTTCTTC. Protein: CASRWVDRGSYNEQFF.

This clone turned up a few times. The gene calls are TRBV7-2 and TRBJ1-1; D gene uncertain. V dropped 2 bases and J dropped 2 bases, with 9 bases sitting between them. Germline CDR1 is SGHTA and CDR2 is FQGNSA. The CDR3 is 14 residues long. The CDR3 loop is CASSLLQFNTEAFF. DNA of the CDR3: TGTGCCAGCAGCTTACTACAGTTTAACACTGAAGCTTTCTTT.

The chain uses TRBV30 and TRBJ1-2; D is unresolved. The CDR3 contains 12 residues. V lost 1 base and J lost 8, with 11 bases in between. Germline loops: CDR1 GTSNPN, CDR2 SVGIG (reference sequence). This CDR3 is CAWSAGVGGYTF. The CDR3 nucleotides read TGTGCCTGGAGTGCAGGTGTAGGCGGCTACACCTTC.

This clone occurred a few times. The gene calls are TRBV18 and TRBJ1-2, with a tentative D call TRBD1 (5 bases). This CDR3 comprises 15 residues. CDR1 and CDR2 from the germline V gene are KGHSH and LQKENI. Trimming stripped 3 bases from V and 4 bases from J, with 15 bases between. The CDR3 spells CASSPAGEKAYGYTF. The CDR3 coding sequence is TGTGCCAGCTCACCTGCGGGGGAAAAGGCCTATGGCTACACCTTC.

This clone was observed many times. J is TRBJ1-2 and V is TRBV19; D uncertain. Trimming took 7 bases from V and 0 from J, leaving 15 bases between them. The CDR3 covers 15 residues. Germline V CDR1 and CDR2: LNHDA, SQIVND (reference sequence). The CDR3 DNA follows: TGTGCCAGTATCCAGTCCGGGAGCGCTAACTATGGCTACACCTTC. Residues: CASIQSGSANYGYTF. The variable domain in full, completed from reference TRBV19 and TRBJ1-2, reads DGGITQSPKYLFRKEGQNVTLSCEQNLNHDAMYWYRQDPGQGLRLIYYSQIVNDFQKGDIAEGYSVSREKKESFPLTVTSAQKNPTAFYLCASIQSGSANYGYTFGSGTRLTVV.

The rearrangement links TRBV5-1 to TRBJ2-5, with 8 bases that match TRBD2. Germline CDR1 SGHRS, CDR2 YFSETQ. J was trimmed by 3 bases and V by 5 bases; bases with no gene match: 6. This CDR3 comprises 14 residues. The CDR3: CASSTSGGKETQYF. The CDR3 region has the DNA TGCGCCAGCAGTACTAGCGGTGGAAAAGAGACCCAGTACTTC. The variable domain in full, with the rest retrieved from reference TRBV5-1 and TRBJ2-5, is KAGVTQTPRYLIKTRGQQVTLSCSPISGHRSVSWYQQTPGQGLQFLFEYFSETQRNKGNFPGRFSGRQFSNSRSEMNVSTLELGDSALYLCASSTSGGKETQYFGPGTRLLVL.